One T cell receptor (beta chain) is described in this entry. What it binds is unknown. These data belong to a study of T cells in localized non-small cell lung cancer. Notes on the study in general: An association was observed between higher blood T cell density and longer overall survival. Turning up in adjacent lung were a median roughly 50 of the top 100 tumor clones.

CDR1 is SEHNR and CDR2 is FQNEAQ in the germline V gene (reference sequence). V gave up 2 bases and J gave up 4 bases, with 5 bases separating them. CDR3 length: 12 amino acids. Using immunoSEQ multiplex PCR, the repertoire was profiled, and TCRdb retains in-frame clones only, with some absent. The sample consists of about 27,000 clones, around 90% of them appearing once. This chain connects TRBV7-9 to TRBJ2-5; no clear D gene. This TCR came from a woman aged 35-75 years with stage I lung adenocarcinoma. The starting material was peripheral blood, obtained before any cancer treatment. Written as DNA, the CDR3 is TGTGCCAGCAGCTTAAGTGGAGAGACCCAGTACTTC. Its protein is CASSLSGETQYF.